This T cell receptor (beta chain) came from a study of blood T cell repertoires in COVID-19. The authors' processing: Amplified reference gene primers provided the basis for estimating nucleated cell counts. The method was immunoSEQ multiplex PCR; TCRdb's version includes in-frame clones alone and lacks a portion of them. The V and J calls and the clone size are those of that table, but D and trimming were determined from the DNA. The sample holds more than 150,000 clones; approximately 84% are singletons and the top ten take roughly 6.3%. V lost 1 base to trimming and J lost 0 bases, with 6 bases between them. The CDR3 length is 13 residues. The germline gives CDR1 SQVTM, CDR2 ANQGSEA.

The sequence came from a human donor in a cohort sampled during active COVID-19. The sample taken for sequencing was peripheral blood. V usage is TRBV29-1 and J usage is TRBJ1-1; no reliable D call. Here the CDR3 DNA reads TGCAGCGTTGAAGGTCGGTTGAACACTGAAGCTTTCTTT. Translating it yields CSVEGRLNTEAFF.